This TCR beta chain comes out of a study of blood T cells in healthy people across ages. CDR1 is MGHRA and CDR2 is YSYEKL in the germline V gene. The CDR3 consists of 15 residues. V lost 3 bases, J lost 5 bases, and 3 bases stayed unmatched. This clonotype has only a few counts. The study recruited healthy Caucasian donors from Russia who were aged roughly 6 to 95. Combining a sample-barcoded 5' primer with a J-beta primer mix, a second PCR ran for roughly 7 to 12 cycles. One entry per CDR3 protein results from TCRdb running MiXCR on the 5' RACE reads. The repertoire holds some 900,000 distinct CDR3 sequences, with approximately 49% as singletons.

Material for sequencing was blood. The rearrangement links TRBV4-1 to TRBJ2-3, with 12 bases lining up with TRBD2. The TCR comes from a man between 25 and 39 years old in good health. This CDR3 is CASSHGTSGRDTQYF. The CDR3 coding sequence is TGCGCCAGCAGCCACGGGACTAGCGGGCGAGATACGCAGTATTTT.